This T cell receptor beta chain was identified in a study of blood T cell repertoires in COVID-19. Study at large: Specimens from acute and convalescent COVID-19 originated in the United States, Italy and Spain. Sample material is recorded as cDNA or gDNA derived from T cells, B-cell-depleted T cells, or PBMCs.

The CDR3 runs 12 residues. Germline V gives CDR1 SQVTM, CDR2 ANQGSEA. Trimming left V 3 bases short and J 9 bases short, with 12 bases between. Original handling: Amplification with reference gene primers provided the estimates of nucleated cell counts. Sequencing used immunoSEQ multiplex PCR; TCRdb keeps in-frame clones, though not all of them. Clone size and V and J calls were adopted from that table, with D and trimming inferred from the DNA. The sample has more than 95,000 clones, over 70% seen once. The sequence derives from an older man with active or convalescent COVID-19. The rearrangement uses TRBV29-1 and TRBJ2-1; D gene uncertain. The sequencing input was peripheral blood. The CDR3 DNA follows: TGCAGCGTTGACTCCCAGAGGAGTGAGCAGTTCTTC. It codes for CSVDSQRSEQFF.